This passage covers 7 T cell receptor beta chains from one sample sequenced in a study of siplizumab effects on memory and regulatory T cells (dated by TCRdb to the late 2010s). The library was built by means of the immunoSEQ multiplex PCR assay. TCRdb re-hosts the immuneACCESS table, in-frame sequences only. Its copies lack some clones; in the studies checked, an unresolved V gene accounts for under half of them, and the cause for the rest is not known. The sample contains approximately 10,000 clones, roughly half of them found a single time. About 38% of the sample goes to the ten largest clones. Cells in the mixed lymphocyte reaction were cultured together at 37 degrees C for around 6 days. No antigen has been assigned to these receptors. The sequenced material came from CFSE-low (dividing) CD8+ T cells sorted from an allogeneic mixed lymphocyte reaction. The receptors come from a human donor in good health; the cells came from an allogeneic mixed lymphocyte reaction. Some clones in this sample may be carry-over from other donors' samples.

This chain connects TRBV23-1 to TRBJ1-1, with 7 bases aligning to TRBD1. TRBV23-1 is an ORF, and what it does is uncertain. The CDR3 extends over 13 amino acids. The ends lost 9 bases at V and 0 bases at J; junction bases unmatched: 4. The CDR3 DNA sequence: TGCGCCAGATACAGGGGCCTGAACACTGAAGCTTTCTTT. Protein: CARYRGLNTEAFF.

J is TRBJ1-5 and V is TRBV25-1, with D perhaps matching TRBD1 (5 bases). Germline values: CDR1 MGHDK, CDR2 SYGVNS. This CDR3 has 14 amino acids. V was trimmed by 3 bases and J by 2 bases, leaving 8 bases between them. The CDR3 DNA reads as TGTGCCAGCAGTGATTTGGGGGGCAATCAGCCCCAGCATTTT. This gives the protein CASSDLGGNQPQHF. Full variable domain (missing parts from reference TRBV25-1 and TRBJ1-5): EADIYQTPRYLVIGTGKKITLECSQTMGHDKMYWYQQDPGMELHLIHYSYGVNSTEKGDLSSESTVSRIRTEHFPLTLESARPSHTSQYLCASSDLGGNQPQHFGDGTRLSIL.

The chain combines TRBV7-6 with TRBJ2-5, with 9 bases lining up with TRBD2. The J call may be mistaken, given a closer DNA end match to TRBJ2-7. Germline V gene sequence: CDR1 SGHVS, CDR2 FNYEAQ. The CDR3 is 14 residues long. CDR3 sequence reads: CASSLLAGNYEQYF. DNA of the CDR3: TGTGCCAGCAGCTTACTAGCGGGGAACTACGAGCAGTACTTC.

This clone was counted only a few times. The rearrangement links TRBV4-1 to TRBJ2-1; 14 positions agree with TRBD2. V was clipped by 6 bases and J by 9 bases; unmatched bases: 7. Germline V CDR1 and CDR2: MGHRA, YSYEKL. The CDR3 totals 15 residues. CDR3 in amino acids: CASSLGLAGEVEQFF. For the CDR3, the DNA is TGCGCCAGCAGTCTGGGACTAGCGGGAGAGGTTGAGCAGTTCTTC.

V usage is TRBV4-1 and J usage is TRBJ2-7; D is ambiguous. Germline CDR1 MGHRA, CDR2 YSYEKL. V lost 4 bases to trimming and J lost 0 bases, with 13 bases between them. The CDR3 is made up of 15 amino acids. Here the CDR3 reads CASSLARSTSYEQYF. The DNA for the CDR3 is TGCGCCAGCAGCCTAGCACGTTCAACCTCCTACGAGCAGTACTTC.

CDR3 coding DNA: TGTGCCAGCAGCTTTCGGGCCGAGCGGACCAATGAGCAGTTCTTC. Amino acids: CASSFRAERTNEQFF. The rearrangement uses TRBV7-6 and TRBJ2-1, with D perhaps matching TRBD2 (5 bases). Trimming removed 3 bases from V and 6 bases from J, with 15 bases in between. The CDR3 consists of 15 residues. Germline V gives CDR1 SGHVS, CDR2 FNYEAQ.

This chain links TRBV14 with TRBJ2-7; D uncertain. Germline V lookup: CDR1 SGHDN, CDR2 FVKESK. CDR3 length: 12 amino acids. V lost 4 bases and J 2 bases, leaving 6 bases between the germline ends. In nucleotides, the CDR3 is TGTGCCAGCAGCCTAGACCCCTACGAGCAGTACTTC. Translation: CASSLDPYEQYF.